Below are 23 T cell receptor beta chains sequenced from a single sample in a study of technical replicates of blood from several donors. Produced via immunoSEQ multiplex PCR; TCRdb's table is partial and in-frame only. This table has fewer than 65,000 clones, approximately 90% appearing once. Sequencing was done on a sample of PBMCs. The receptors originated from a human donor in good health. Some clones in this sample may be carry-over from other donors' samples.

V is TRBV11-2 and J is TRBJ2-3, with 8 positions matching TRBD2. The CDR3 loop spans 16 amino acids. Trimming cost V 5 bases and J 0 bases; bases outside gene matches: 7. Germline-derived CDR1 and CDR2 are SGHAT and FQNNGV. The CDR3: CASSQGLARSTDTQYF. For the CDR3, the DNA is TGTGCCAGCAGCCAAGGACTAGCAAGGAGCACAGATACGCAGTATTTT.

The chain employs TRBV4-1 and TRBJ2-7, with 8 positions matching TRBD2. CDR1 MGHRA and CDR2 YSYEKL come from the germline V gene. The CDR3 contains 19 residues. V lost 0 bases to trimming and J lost 2 bases; unmatched junction nucleotides: 15. Written as DNA, the CDR3 is TGCGCCAGCAGCCAAGATGGGCCGGACACTAGCGGTACTACCTACGAGCAGTACTTC. This gives the protein CASSQDGPDTSGTTYEQYF.

The gene calls are TRBV7-9 and TRBJ2-1, with D hard to call. Germline lookup yields CDR1 SEHNR and CDR2 FQNEAQ (reference sequence). This CDR3 comprises 14 residues. V shed 1 base and J shed 5 bases, with 9 bases lying between them. CDR3 protein: CASSLVAQNNEQFF. The CDR3 DNA follows: TGTGCCAGCAGCTTAGTAGCACAAAACAATGAGCAGTTCTTC.

The chain employs TRBV10-3 and TRBJ2-3; possible D gene TRBD2, 5 bases. Per germline, CDR1 ENHRY and CDR2 SYGVKD. The V gene lost 4 bases and the J gene lost 4 bases, with 15 bases spanning the gap. This CDR3 has 15 amino acids. CDR3 DNA: TGTGCCATCAGTGGAAGGCCCCACGGGGCAGATACGCAGTATTTT. Its protein product is CAISGRPHGADTQYF.

CDR3 coding DNA: TGTGCCAGCAGGCCGGGGAAAAGCACAGATACGCAGTATTTT. This encodes CASRPGKSTDTQYF. The chain links TRBV28 to TRBJ2-3; tentatively, D is TRBD2 (5 bases). V was clipped by 6 bases and J by 0 bases, with 10 bases between them. Germline V CDR1 and CDR2: MDHEN, SYDVKM. The CDR3 has 14 residues. Variable domain in full (rest from reference TRBV28 and TRBJ2-3): DVKVTQSSRYLVKRTGEKVFLECVQDMDHENMFWYRQDPGLGLRLIYFSYDVKMKEKGDIPEGYSVSREKKERFSLILESASTNQTSMYLCASRPGKSTDTQYFGPGTRLTVL.

This chain joins TRBV2 and TRBJ2-5, with TRBD2 matching 11 bases. CDR1 and CDR2 (germline): SNHLY, FYNNEI. The J segment lost 2 bases and the V segment lost 6 bases, leaving 5 bases of the junction unmatched. This CDR3 spans 15 amino acids. CDR3 DNA: TGTGCCAGCAGCGCTCTAGCGGGGGGACAAGAGACCCAGTACTTC. Its translation: CASSALAGGQETQYF.

The J gene is TRBJ2-7, the V gene TRBV11-2, with TRBD2 matching 8 bases. Germline V gene sequence: CDR1 SGHAT, CDR2 FQNNGV. J was trimmed by 1 base and V by 5 bases; bases with no gene match: 7. This CDR3 comprises 15 residues. The CDR3 DNA sequence: TGTGCCAGCAGCCTCTCAGAGCGGGGGTCCTACGAGCAGTACTTC. It specifies CASSLSERGSYEQYF.

In this sample, this clone turned up once. The chain carries TRBV4-1 and TRBJ2-1; 12 nucleotides align to TRBD1. The length of the CDR3 is 15 residues. V was pared by 3 bases and J by 8 bases, with 5 bases of the junction left unmatched. Germline CDR1 reads MGHRA; CDR2 reads YSYEKL. CDR3 sequence reads: CASSQPGTGGDEQFF. For the CDR3, the DNA is TGCGCCAGCAGCCAGCCAGGGACAGGGGGCGATGAGCAGTTCTTC.

The rearrangement links TRBV7-2 to TRBJ1-5; no definite D call. V was cut by 5 bases and J by 3 bases, with 11 bases left in between. The length of the CDR3 is 14 residues. The germline CDR1 and CDR2 sequences are SGHTA and FQGNSA. The CDR3 spells CASSPGSPNQPQHF. DNA for the CDR3: TGTGCCAGCAGCCCGGGTTCCCCCAATCAGCCCCAGCATTTT.

The chain couples TRBV29-1 to TRBJ2-7; possibly TRBD2 for D (6 bases). CDR1 SQVTM and CDR2 ANQGSEA come from the germline V gene. The V gene lost 8 bases and the J gene lost 1 base, with 15 bases spanning the gap. The CDR3 consists of 13 residues. In DNA form, the CDR3 reads TGCAGCTACCGGGGTAGCGGTTCCTACGAGCAGTACTTC. Translation gives CSYRGSGSYEQYF.

This sequence joins TRBV7-6 and TRBJ2-7; a weak D match, TRBD1 (5 bases). The germline V and J ends were trimmed by 1 base and 3 bases, with 10 bases remaining between them. The CDR3 covers 14 residues. Germline lookup yields CDR1 SGHVS and CDR2 FNYEAQ. The CDR3: CASSLEAGHYEQYF. The DNA of the CDR3 is TGTGCCAGCAGCTTAGAAGCAGGGCACTACGAGCAGTACTTC.

The V gene is TRBV5-4, the J gene TRBJ2-1; D may be TRBD2 (5 bases). This CDR3 has 13 residues. Germline V lookup: CDR1 SGHNT, CDR2 YYREEE (reference sequence). V gave up 1 base and J gave up 10 bases, with 12 bases separating them. The CDR3: CASSLSLAREQFF. The DNA of the CDR3 is TGTGCCAGCAGCTTGAGTCTAGCACGGGAGCAGTTCTTC.

In this sample, this clone turned up a few times. V gene TRBV2 combines with J gene TRBJ1-3; unclear D gene. In germline, CDR1 is SNHLY, CDR2 FYNNEI. This CDR3 spans 14 amino acids. V shed 7 bases and J shed 4 bases, with 14 bases lying between them. CDR3 loop: CASKDRTGGNTIYF. Written as DNA, the CDR3 is TGTGCCAGCAAGGACCGAACGGGGGGAAACACCATATATTTT. Drawing the rest from reference TRBV2 and TRBJ1-3, the complete variable domain is EPEVTQTPSHQVTQMGQEVILRCVPISNHLYFYWYRQILGQKVEFLVSFYNNEISEKSEIFDDQFSVERPDGSNFTLKIRSTKLEDSAMYFCASKDRTGGNTIYFGEGSWLTVV.

This sequence joins TRBV10-1 and TRBJ1-2; 8 nucleotides line up with TRBD1. The CDR3 has 18 residues. Per germline, CDR1 WNHNN and CDR2 SYGVQD (reference sequence). V trimming: 8 bases; J trimming: 0 bases; junction bases outside the gene matches: 17. The CDR3 is CASPNKGQGATSNYGYTF. The CDR3 DNA reads TGCGCCAGCCCCAATAAGGGGCAGGGGGCGACATCTAACTATGGCTACACCTTC.

J is TRBJ2-2 and V is TRBV2; D unresolved. V gave up 7 bases and J gave up 0 bases, with 9 bases separating them. The CDR3 has 14 residues. Germline V gene lookup returns CDR1 SNHLY and CDR2 FYNNEI. CDR3 sequence reads: CASTPRTNTGELFF. The DNA of the CDR3 is TGTGCCAGCACCCCCAGGACGAACACCGGGGAGCTGTTTTTT. The variable domain in full, with the rest retrieved from reference TRBV2 and TRBJ2-2, is EPEVTQTPSHQVTQMGQEVILRCVPISNHLYFYWYRQILGQKVEFLVSFYNNEISEKSEIFDDQFSVERPDGSNFTLKIRSTKLEDSAMYFCASTPRTNTGELFFGEGSRLTVL.

The V call is TRBV19, the J call TRBJ1-2, with TRBD1 as a possible D gene (6 bases). Germline lookup yields CDR1 LNHDA and CDR2 SQIVND (reference sequence). Trimming cost V 7 bases and J 7 bases, with 19 bases left between them. The CDR3 sequence is 14 residues long. The CDR3 DNA follows: TGTGCCAGTATCAACCCTCAGGGGCTGCGTGGCTACACCTTC. Protein product: CASINPQGLRGYTF.

The genes are TRBV10-3 and TRBJ2-7, with D possibly TRBD2 on 5 matching bases. Germline V gene sequence: CDR1 ENHRY, CDR2 SYGVKD. The CDR3 runs 12 residues. Trimming took 3 bases from V and 5 from J, leaving 8 bases between them. CDR3 loop: CAISDPGNEQYF. In nucleotides, the CDR3 is TGTGCCATCAGTGACCCGGGGAACGAGCAGTACTTC.

J is TRBJ2-1 and V is TRBV4-2; 8 bases match TRBD2. The junction had 3 bases not matched to a gene; V was cut back by 0 bases and J by 8 bases. The germline V gene has CDR1 LGHNA and CDR2 YNFKEQ. The CDR3 is 14 amino acids. CDR3 in DNA: TGTGCCAGCAGCCAAGACCCTAGCGGGCATGAGCAGTTCTTC. Translated, it gives CASSQDPSGHEQFF.

The CDR3 region has the DNA TGTGCCAGCAGCTTAGGACCCCCCGAGGGAAGGTACGAGCAGTACTTC. Amino acids: CASSLGPPEGRYEQYF. The rearrangement uses TRBV13 and TRBJ2-7; possible D gene TRBD2, 5 bases. The V gene lost 0 bases and the J gene lost 4 bases, with 16 bases spanning the gap. This CDR3 contains 16 residues. Germline CDR1 reads PRHDT; CDR2 reads FYEKMQ (reference sequence).

J is TRBJ1-1 and V is TRBV4-3, with a tentative D call TRBD1 (5 bases). The CDR3 totals 16 residues. Trimming removed 3 bases at V and 5 bases at J, with 19 bases between. The V gene's germline CDR1 is LGHNA and CDR2 YSLEER. Here the CDR3 reads CASSQSGQGRGTEAFF. DNA of the CDR3: TGCGCCAGCAGCCAGTCAGGGCAGGGTCGGGGGACTGAAGCTTTCTTT.

The rearrangement links TRBV13 to TRBJ2-7; TRBD1 aligns across 8 bases. The CDR3 contains 14 residues. After removal of 5 bases from V and 2 bases from J, the junction contained 5 bases not matched to a gene. CDR1 is PRHDT, CDR2 FYEKMQ, per germline (reference sequence). CDR3 sequence: CASSLGQVPYEQYF. The CDR3 bases are TGTGCCAGCAGCCTGGGACAGGTACCCTACGAGCAGTACTTC.

The V gene is TRBV5-4, the J gene TRBJ2-1, with 9 nucleotides matching TRBD2. Unmatched junction bases numbered 8, after V lost 5 bases and J lost 2 bases. This CDR3 is 16 amino acids long. Germline lookup yields CDR1 SGHNT and CDR2 YYREEE (reference sequence). The CDR3 loop reads CASSPSSGITYNEQFF. DNA for the CDR3: TGTGCCAGCAGTCCATCTAGCGGGATTACCTACAATGAGCAGTTCTTC. Drawing the rest from reference TRBV5-4 and TRBJ2-1, the complete variable domain is ETGVTQSPTHLIKTRGQQVTLRCSSQSGHNTVSWYQQALGQGPQFIFQYYREEENGRGNFPPRFSGLQFPNYSSELNVNALELDDSALYLCASSPSSGITYNEQFFGPGTRLTVL.

The genes are TRBV9 and TRBJ2-2; tentative D call: TRBD2 (6 bases). This CDR3 has 15 residues. With 0 bases removed from V and 5 bases from J, the gap between germline ends came to 11 bases. Germline loops: CDR1 SGDLS, CDR2 YYNGEE. CDR3 loop: CASSVVGRGTGELFF. DNA of the CDR3: TGTGCCAGCAGCGTAGTCGGGAGAGGGACCGGGGAGCTGTTTTTT.